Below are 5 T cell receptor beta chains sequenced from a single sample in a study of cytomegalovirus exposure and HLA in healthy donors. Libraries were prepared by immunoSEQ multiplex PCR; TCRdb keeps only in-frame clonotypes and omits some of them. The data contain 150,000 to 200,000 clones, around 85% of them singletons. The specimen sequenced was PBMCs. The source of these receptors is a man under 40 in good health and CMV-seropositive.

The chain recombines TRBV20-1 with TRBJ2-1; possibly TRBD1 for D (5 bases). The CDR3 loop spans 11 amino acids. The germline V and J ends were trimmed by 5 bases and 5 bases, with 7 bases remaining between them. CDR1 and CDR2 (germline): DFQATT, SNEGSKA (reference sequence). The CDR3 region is CSAADNNEQFF. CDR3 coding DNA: TGCAGTGCTGCGGACAACAATGAGCAGTTCTTC.

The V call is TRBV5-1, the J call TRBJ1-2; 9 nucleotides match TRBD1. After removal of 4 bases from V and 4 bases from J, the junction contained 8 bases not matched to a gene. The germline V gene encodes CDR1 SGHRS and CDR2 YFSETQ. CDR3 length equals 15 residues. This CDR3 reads CASSLQGTGSYGYTF. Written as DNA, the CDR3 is TGCGCCAGCAGCCTCCAAGGGACAGGGTCCTATGGCTACACCTTC.

Here the CDR3 reads CASSFRTGGEDTQYF. The CDR3 coding sequence is TGTGCCAGCAGCTTCAGGACAGGGGGCGAGGATACGCAGTATTTT. The chain recombines TRBV11-3 with TRBJ2-3; 11 bases fit TRBD1. The CDR3 is 15 residues long. V was pared by 3 bases and J by 6 bases, with 5 bases of the junction left unmatched. Germline assignment: CDR1 SGHNT and CDR2 YENEEA.

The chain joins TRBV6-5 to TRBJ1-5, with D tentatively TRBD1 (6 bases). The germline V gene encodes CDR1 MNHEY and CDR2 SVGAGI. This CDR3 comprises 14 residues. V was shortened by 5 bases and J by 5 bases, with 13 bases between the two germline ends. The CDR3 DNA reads TGTGCCAGCAGTGCGACAGGTTGGGATCAGCCCCAGCATTTT. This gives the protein CASSATGWDQPQHF.

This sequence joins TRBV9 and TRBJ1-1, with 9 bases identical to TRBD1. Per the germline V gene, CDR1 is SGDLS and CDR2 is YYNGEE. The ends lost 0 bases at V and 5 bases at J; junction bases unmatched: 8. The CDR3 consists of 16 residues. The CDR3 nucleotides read TGTGCCAGCAGCGTAGCCCCGGACAGGGGAAGTACTGAAGCTTTCTTT. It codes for CASSVAPDRGSTEAFF.